This T cell receptor beta chain was captured by sequencing in a study of blood T cell dynamics during melanoma immunotherapy. Generated by immunoSEQ multiplex PCR, the TCRdb table keeps only in-frame clones and is missing some. The table includes 7,000 to 10,000 clones, more than 70% detected once. This clone was seen just once. Its antigen is undetermined. Regarding the study as a whole: At W3, later disease-control patients showed bifurcated PBMC repertoire changes, unlike progressors.

Time point reported: week 3, after first cycle of checkpoint inhibitor. Patients with prior systemic cancer treatment, concomitant immunosuppressants, or other active malignancies were excluded. The germline gives CDR1 LGHNA, CDR2 YNFKEQ. Trimming removed 0 bases from V and 0 bases from J, with 6 bases in between. This CDR3 contains 16 residues. The material was blood, obtained from a patient treated with checkpoint blockade. This rearrangement joins TRBV4-2 to TRBJ1-6; D not certain. The source of this sequence is a human donor with melanoma. The CDR3 nucleotides read TGTGCCAGCAGCCAAGACGCGGGCTCCTATAATTCACCCCTCCACTTT. It codes for CASSQDAGSYNSPLHF.